The rows below give T cell receptor beta chains drawn from one sample of a study of blood T cells in healthy people across ages. TCRdb re-analysed the 5' RACE reads in MiXCR, keeping a single row per CDR3 protein. Of about 730,000 distinct CDR3 sequences listed, roughly 45% were seen once; the top ten hold roughly 19%. The sample taken for sequencing was blood. These receptors were taken from a woman in her sixties in good health. Both conserved end residues are part of each CDR3. D genes are given only for firm matches. The listing skips clone size in some rows; elsewhere it reads once, few, many or a size class.

cdr3_length j_call d_call v_call clone_size cdr3_aa cdr3_nt
12 TRBJ2-3 . TRBV20-1 . CSARERVDTQYF TGCAGTGCTAGAGAAAGGGTGGATACGCAGTATTTT
12 TRBJ1-4 . TRBV6-2/TRBV6-3 . CASSPRYEKLFF TGTGCCAGCAGTCCGCGATATGAAAAACTGTTTTTT
11 TRBJ2-3 TRBD2 TRBV6-2/TRBV6-3 . CATSGTNTQYF TGTGCCACAAGCGGGACTAATACGCAGTATTTT
13 TRBJ1-2 . TRBV12-3/TRBV12-4 few CASSLGEVGGYTF TGTGCCAGCAGTTTAGGGGAAGTTGGCGGCTACACCTTC
14 TRBJ2-1 . TRBV6-1 . CASTRAGDIHEQFF TGTGCCAGCACGCGGGCCGGAGACATCCATGAGCAGTTCTTC
14 TRBJ2-3 . TRBV7-3 . CASSLQGSIDTQYF TGTGCCAGCAGCTTGCAGGGAAGTATAGATACGCAGTATTTT
15 TRBJ1-1 TRBD1 TRBV20-1 . CSAAKGQMVNTEAFF TGCAGTGCTGCGAAGGGACAGATGGTGAACACTGAAGCTTTCTTT
15 TRBJ2-1 . TRBV28 few CASSLPATPWDEQFF TGTGCCAGCAGTTTACCCGCCACCCCGTGGGATGAGCAGTTCTTC
18 TRBJ2-6 TRBD1 TRBV7-2 . CASSLRDRAWTGANVLTF TGTGCCAGCAGCTTAAGAGACAGGGCATGGACTGGGGCCAACGTCCTGACTTTC
14 TRBJ1-2 . TRBV20-1 . CSASPPGANYGYTF TGCAGTGCTTCCCCCCCAGGGGCTAACTATGGCTACACCTTC
11 TRBJ2-7 . TRBV28 . CASSIRYEQYF TGTGCCAGCAGTATACGGTACGAGCAGTACTTC
16 TRBJ2-7 TRBD1 TRBV10-3 . CAIRPETGGPYNEQYF TGTGCCATCAGACCGGAGACAGGGGGCCCCTACAATGAGCAGTACTTC
13 TRBJ2-7 . TRBV6-5 . CASRPDATGAQYF TGTGCCAGCAGACCGGACGCGACCGGGGCCCAGTACTTC
12 TRBJ1-4 . TRBV29-1 few CSGGGTNEKLFF TGCAGCGGAGGTGGAACTAATGAAAAACTGTTTTTT
15 TRBJ2-7 TRBD2 TRBV20-1 . CSANRDYTLSNEQYF TGCAGTGCTAACCGGGACTACACACTCTCAAATGAGCAGTACTTC
13 TRBJ1-1 . TRBV5-5 few CASSLAVNGEAFF TGTGCCAGCAGCTTGGCGGTGAACGGTGAAGCTTTCTTT
15 TRBJ2-3 . TRBV20-1 . CSAGRTGDNTDTQYF TGCAGTGCTGGACGCACAGGTGACAACACAGATACGCAGTATTTT
16 TRBJ2-6 TRBD1 TRBV12-3/TRBV12-4 . CASSSRGTGEANVLTF TGTGCCAGCAGTTCCCGCGGGACAGGGGAAGCCAACGTCCTGACTTTC
18 TRBJ2-1 TRBD2 TRBV4-2 . CASSQGSSGRATYNEQFF TGTGCCAGCAGCCAAGGGAGTAGCGGGAGAGCGACCTACAATGAGCAGTTCTTC
14 TRBJ1-2 . TRBV7-2 . CASKDSPRGYGYTF TGTGCCAGTAAAGACAGCCCACGGGGCTATGGCTACACCTTC
14 TRBJ1-4 . TRBV6-6 . CASSYPGANEKLFF TGTGCCAGCAGTTACCCGGGGGCTAATGAAAAACTGTTTTTT
17 TRBJ2-1 . TRBV14 . CASSPPRLPGGGGEQFF TGTGCCAGCAGCCCTCCCCGACTCCCGGGGGGCGGGGGTGAGCAGTTCTTC
17 TRBJ2-7 TRBD2 TRBV29-1 . CSVAPGSIRGSSDEQYF TGCAGCGTTGCCCCGGGGAGCATACGCGGGAGTAGCGACGAGCAGTACTTC
14 TRBJ2-5 . TRBV3-1 . CASSRWDGEETQYF TGTGCCAGCAGCCGGTGGGATGGGGAAGAGACCCAGTACTTC
12 TRBJ2-1 . TRBV9 . CASSARGDGQFF TGTGCCAGCAGCGCTAGGGGTGATGGGCAGTTCTTC
16 TRBJ2-7 TRBD2 TRBV28 few CASSSSAGGKSYEQYF TGTGCCAGCAGTTCATCCGCGGGGGGGAAGAGCTACGAGCAGTACTTC
15 TRBJ2-7 TRBD1 TRBV5-1 few CASSPGQGWGNEQYF TGCGCCAGCAGCCCAGGACAGGGTTGGGGCAATGAGCAGTACTTC
15 TRBJ2-5 TRBD2 TRBV12-3/TRBV12-4 . CASSSLAGVLETQYF TGTGCCAGCAGTAGCCTAGCGGGGGTTTTGGAGACCCAGTACTTC
14 TRBJ1-1 . TRBV5-1 . CASGTGILNTEAFF TGCGCCAGTGGGACGGGCATTTTGAACACTGAAGCTTTCTTT
12 TRBJ2-3 TRBD1 TRBV20-1 . CSTTPGQGTQYF TGCAGTACAACACCGGGACAGGGGACGCAGTATTTT
13 TRBJ2-7 . TRBV5-1 many CASSPGAAYEQYF TGCGCCAGCAGCCCAGGGGCCGCCTACGAGCAGTACTTC
15 TRBJ1-5 TRBD1 TRBV3-1 few CASSQKTGDNQPQHF TGTGCCAGCAGCCAAAAGACAGGGGATAATCAGCCCCAGCATTTT
14 TRBJ1-1 TRBD1 TRBV6-2/TRBV6-3 once CASRNTQGRTEAFF TGTGCCAGCAGGAACACACAGGGGCGAACTGAAGCTTTCTTT
15 TRBJ2-1 TRBD2 TRBV10-3 few CAISDGLAGAIEQFF TGTGCCATTAGTGACGGACTAGCGGGAGCTATTGAGCAGTTCTTC